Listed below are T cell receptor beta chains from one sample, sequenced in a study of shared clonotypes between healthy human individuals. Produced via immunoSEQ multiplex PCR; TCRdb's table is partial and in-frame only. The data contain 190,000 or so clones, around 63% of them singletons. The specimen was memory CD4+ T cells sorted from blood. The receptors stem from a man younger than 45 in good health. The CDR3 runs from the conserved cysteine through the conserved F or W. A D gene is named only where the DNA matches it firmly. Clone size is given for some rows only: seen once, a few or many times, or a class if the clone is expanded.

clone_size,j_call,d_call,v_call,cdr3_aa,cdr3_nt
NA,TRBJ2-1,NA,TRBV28,CASGSQNNEQFF,TGTGCCAGCGGAAGCCAAAACAATGAGCAGTTCTTC
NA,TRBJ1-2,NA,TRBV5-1,CASSPGDGDYGYTF,TGCGCCAGCAGCCCGGGGGACGGGGACTATGGCTACACCTTC
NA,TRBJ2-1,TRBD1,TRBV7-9,CASRTDRDPYNEQFF,TGTGCCAGCAGGACCGACAGGGACCCTTACAATGAGCAGTTCTTC
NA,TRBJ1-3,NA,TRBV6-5,CASRRGVGGNTIYF,TGTGCCAGCAGGCGGGGGGTAGGCGGAAACACCATATATTTT
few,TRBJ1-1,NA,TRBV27,CASSLSGGMGTEAFF,TGTGCCAGCAGTTTATCTGGGGGCATGGGGACTGAAGCTTTCTTT
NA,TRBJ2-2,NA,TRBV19,CASSIGRGTGELFF,TGTGCCAGTAGTATCGGCAGGGGCACCGGGGAGCTGTTTTTT
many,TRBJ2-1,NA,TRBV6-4,CASSDGTKSYNEQFF,TGTGCCAGCAGTGACGGGACAAAATCCTACAATGAGCAGTTCTTC
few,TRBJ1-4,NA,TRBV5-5,CASSRSLRVTNEKLFF,TGTGCCAGCAGCCGGAGTTTGAGGGTAACTAATGAAAAACTGTTTTTT
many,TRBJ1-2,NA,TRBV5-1,CATALDTGNYGYTF,TGCGCCACTGCCCTAGACACAGGGAACTATGGCTACACCTTC
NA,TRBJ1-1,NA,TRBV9,CASSVVGGRGTEAFF,TGTGCCAGCAGCGTAGTAGGCGGGAGGGGCACTGAAGCTTTCTTT